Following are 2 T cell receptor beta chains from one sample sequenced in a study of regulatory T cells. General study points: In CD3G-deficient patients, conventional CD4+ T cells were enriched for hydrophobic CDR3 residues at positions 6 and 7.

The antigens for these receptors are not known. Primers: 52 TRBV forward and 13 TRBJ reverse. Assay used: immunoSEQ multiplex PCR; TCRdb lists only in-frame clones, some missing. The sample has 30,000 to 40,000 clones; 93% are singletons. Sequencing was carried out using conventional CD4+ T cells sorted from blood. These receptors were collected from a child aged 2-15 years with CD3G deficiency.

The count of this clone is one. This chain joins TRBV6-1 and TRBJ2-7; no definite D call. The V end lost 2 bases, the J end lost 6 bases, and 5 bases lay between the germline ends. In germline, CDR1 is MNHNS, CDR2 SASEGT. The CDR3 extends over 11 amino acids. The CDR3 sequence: CASSERAEQYF. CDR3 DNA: TGTGCCAGCAGTGAACGGGCCGAGCAGTACTTC.

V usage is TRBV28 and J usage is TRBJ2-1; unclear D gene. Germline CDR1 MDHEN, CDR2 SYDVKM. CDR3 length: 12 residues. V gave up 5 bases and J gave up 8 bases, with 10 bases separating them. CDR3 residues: CASSTNLHEQFF. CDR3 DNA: TGTGCCAGCAGTACTAATCTCCATGAGCAGTTCTTC.